The clone carrying this T cell receptor (beta chain) was observed a single time. Clones were sequenced by immunoSEQ multiplex PCR, and TCRdb holds only the in-frame ones, with some missing. The sample has 200,000 to 250,000 clones, roughly 85% seen once. The data stem from a study of blood T cell repertoires in COVID-19. Trimming removed 2 bases at V and 0 bases at J, with 10 bases between. The germline gives CDR1 MNHEY, CDR2 SMNVEV (reference sequence). The CDR3 is 15 residues long. This sequence was found in a man between 45 and 60 years old with COVID-19, enrolled during active disease. The genes are TRBV27 and TRBJ2-5; tentative D call: TRBD1 (6 bases). Specimen: peripheral blood. Here the CDR3 reads CASSLLGGNQETQYF. The CDR3 region has the DNA TGTGCCAGCAGTTTACTAGGGGGAAACCAAGAGACCCAGTACTTC.